This entry lists 10 T cell receptor beta chains sequenced from one sample in a study of T cells after yellow fever vaccination. A single record per CDR3 protein comes from TCRdb applying MiXCR to the 5' RACE reads. This sample carries some 80,000 distinct CDR3 sequences, 13% of them seen once, and the ten largest clones take approximately 23%. Specimen: CD8+ T cells not binding an NS4B(214-222) dextramer, sorted from PBMCs, collected approximately 22 days after the first yellow fever vaccination. These receptors all come from a man younger than 35 who received the YFV17D yellow fever vaccine.

This clonotype showed up just a few times. The gene calls are TRBV7-2 and TRBJ2-7; D is unresolved. There are 11 residues in the CDR3. In germline, CDR1 is SGHTA, CDR2 FQGNSA. V was clipped by 3 bases and J by 4 bases, with 4 bases between them. CDR3 loop: CASSFLYEQYF. The DNA for the CDR3 is TGTGCCAGCAGCTTCCTATACGAGCAGTACTTC. Supplemented by reference TRBV7-2 and TRBJ2-7, the full variable domain reads GAGVSQSPSNKVTEKGKDVELRCDPISGHTALYWYRQSLGQGLEFLIYFQGNSAPDKSGLPSDRFSAERTGGSVSTLTIQRTQQEDSAVYLCASSFLYEQYFGPGTRLTVT.

The genes are TRBV3-1 and TRBJ2-1; TRBD2 agrees at 9 bases. CDR3 length: 19 amino acids. CDR1 is LGHDT, CDR2 YNNKEL, per germline (reference sequence). Losses at the gene ends were 1 base for V and 0 bases for J; bases not matched to a gene: 10. The CDR3 is CASSQVIAGAPNSYNEQFF. Written as DNA, the CDR3 is TGTGCCAGCAGCCAAGTCATAGCGGGGGCCCCTAACTCCTACAATGAGCAGTTCTTC.

The chain joins TRBV6-2 or TRBV6-3 to TRBJ2-6; 8 nucleotides align to TRBD1. Trimming took 2 bases from V and 2 from J; bases not matched to a gene: 14. The CDR3 consists of 20 residues. Per the germline V gene, CDR1 is MNHEY and CDR2 is SVGEGT. The chain's CDR3 is CASSYGGTGVPSAGANVLTF. The CDR3 bases are TGTGCCAGCAGTTACGGCGGGACAGGTGTCCCCTCTGCTGGGGCCAACGTCCTGACTTTC.

This clonotype showed up just a few times. V is TRBV6-1 and J is TRBJ2-2, with TRBD2 matching over 14 bases. CDR1 and CDR2 from the germline V gene are MNHNS and SASEGT. The CDR3 is made up of 15 amino acids. The V segment lost 5 bases and the J segment 6 bases; nucleotides outside the gene matches: 2. The CDR3 sequence is CASSPTSGGAGELFF. CDR3 bases: TGTGCCAGCAGTCCGACTAGCGGGGGGGCCGGGGAGCTGTTTTTT.

This clonotype was counted only a few times. In DNA form, the CDR3 reads TGCAGCGTAGACGGGTACGCTGAAGCTTTCTTT. This translates into CSVDGYAEAFF. The V and J genes are TRBV29-1 and TRBJ1-1; no reliable D call. The CDR3 has 11 amino acids. The germline CDR1 and CDR2 sequences are SQVTM and ANQGSEA. V lost 6 bases to trimming and J lost 6 bases, with 11 bases between them. The whole variable domain, remainder taken from reference TRBV29-1 and TRBJ1-1, is SAVISQKPSRDICQRGTSLTIQCQVDSQVTMMFWYRQQPGQSLTLIATANQGSEATYESGFVIDKFPISRPNLTFSTLTVSNMSPEDSSIYLCSVDGYAEAFFGQGTRLTVV.

The chain recombines TRBV5-8 with TRBJ2-3; tentatively, D is TRBD2 (5 bases). Germline lookup yields CDR1 SGHTS and CDR2 YDEGEE. Trimming removed 4 bases at V and 5 bases at J, with 14 bases between. The CDR3 totals 14 residues. CDR3 amino acids: CASSPGPEEDTQYF. The CDR3 DNA sequence: TGTGCCAGCAGCCCCGGGCCGGAGGAAGATACGCAGTATTTT. Based on the CDR3 plus reference TRBV5-8 and TRBJ2-3, the full variable domain is EAGVTQSPTHLIKTRGQQATLRCSPISGHTSVYWYQQALGLGLQFLLWYDEGEERNRGNFPPRFSGRQFPNYSSELNVNALELEDSALYLCASSPGPEEDTQYFGPGTRLTVL.

This chain connects TRBV20-1 to TRBJ1-4; D is undetermined. CDR1 and CDR2 (germline): DFQATT, SNEGSKA (reference sequence). CDR3 length: 13 residues. Deletions cut 6 bases from V and 6 bases from J, with 14 bases between. The DNA of the CDR3 is TGCAGTGCAGCCAAAGGGCTTGATGAAAAACTGTTTTTT. Translating it yields CSAAKGLDEKLFF.

This clonotype was seen a few times. The rearrangement uses TRBV19 and TRBJ2-1, with D unclear. The germline V gene encodes CDR1 LNHDA and CDR2 SQIVND (reference sequence). This CDR3 spans 13 amino acids. The germline V and J ends were trimmed by 3 bases and 4 bases, with 7 bases remaining between them. CDR3 nucleotide sequence: TGTGCCAGTAGTATGGGTATATACAATGAGCAGTTCTTC. Its protein product is CASSMGIYNEQFF.

The rearrangement joins TRBV10-2 to TRBJ2-2; the D gene is possibly TRBD2 (6 bases). This CDR3 comprises 16 residues. Trimming took 5 bases from V and 4 from J, leaving 17 bases between them. Germline CDR1 is WSHSY and CDR2 is SAAADI. DNA for the CDR3: TGCGCCAGCAGTCGGGATGCGGGGTGGGGCACCGGGGAGCTGTTTTTT. Protein sequence: CASSRDAGWGTGELFF.

The chain links TRBV13 to TRBJ2-3; the D call may be TRBD1 or TRBD2 (5 bases each). Germline loops: CDR1 PRHDT, CDR2 FYEKMQ (reference sequence). Trimming removed 0 bases from V and 5 bases from J, with 9 bases in between. This CDR3 is 14 amino acids long. CDR3: CASSLGGTRDTQYF. CDR3 nucleotide sequence: TGTGCCAGCAGCTTAGGCGGGACGAGAGATACGCAGTATTTT.